This T cell receptor (beta chain) was retrieved from a study of shared clonotypes between healthy human individuals. Clones were sequenced by immunoSEQ multiplex PCR, and TCRdb holds only the in-frame ones, with some missing. In the table there are about 1 million clones, approximately 68% of which are singletons. The CDR3 has 15 residues. The germline CDR1 and CDR2 sequences are SNHLY and FYNNEI. The V gene lost 4 bases and the J gene lost 4 bases, with 16 bases spanning the gap. The origin of this receptor is a man between 18 and 35 years old in good health. What was sequenced was memory CD4+ T cells sorted from blood. The subset is: CD45RA-negative fraction. The J gene is TRBJ1-2, the V gene TRBV2; tentatively, D is TRBD1 (5 bases). CDR3 nucleotide sequence: TGTGCCAGCAGTGTGGGCGGGGGAGGTGGCTATGGCTACACCTTC. As protein: CASSVGGGGGYGYTF.